The clone carrying this T cell receptor (beta chain) was detected many times. The CDR3 runs 14 residues. The V segment lost 6 bases and the J segment 7 bases; nucleotides outside the gene matches: 6. Germline lookup yields CDR1 MDHEN and CDR2 SYDVKM. The data were taken from a study of neurological immune-mediated disorders. Synthesis of cDNA was carried out by template-switch 5'RACE. The reaction used 10-nucleotide random UMIs. Each CDR3 protein is one row after TCRdb ran MiXCR on the 5' RACE reads. There are 60,000 to 90,000 distinct CDR3 sequences in the sample; about 10% occur only once, and approximately 10% lies in the top ten. Indicated time point: longitudinal time-point 1 (baseline). Among the participants, healthy controls were blood bank volunteers in Maryland, USA.

The chain joins TRBV28 to TRBJ1-6; 7 nucleotides match TRBD1. The sample consisted of PBMCs. The origin of this receptor is a young man in good health. The DNA of the CDR3 is TGTGCCAGCAGCCAGACAGGGTGGAATTCACCCCTCCACTTT. This gives the protein CASSQTGWNSPLHF.